The 24 T cell receptor beta chains below were found in one sample sequenced in a study of T-cell reconstitution after alpha-beta-depleted transplantation in children. For TCRbeta, the library was prepared with unique molecular identifiers. TCRdb analysed the PCR reads with MiXCR anew, one entry per CDR3 protein. The profile covers approximately 350,000 distinct CDR3 sequences, with about 17% appearing a single time and approximately 44% taken by the ten largest. This material consisted of PBMCs, mostly from graft donor cells, taken 360 days after TCRalphabeta/CD19-depleted stem cell transplant. These receptors were taken from a male patient between 2 and 10 years old who had a stem cell transplant for acute lymphoblastic leukemia, so the T cells may come from the graft donor.

This clonotype has more than one count but fewer than ten. This chain uses TRBV5-5 with TRBJ2-7; perhaps TRBD1 as D (5 bases). This CDR3 contains 12 residues. V lost 3 bases, J lost 5 bases, and 9 bases lay in between. Germline CDR1 and CDR2: SGHKS and YYEKEE (reference sequence). DNA of the CDR3: TGTGCCAGCAGCTGGGTAGGGGACGAGCAGTACTTC. Amino acids: CASSWVGDEQYF.

In its sample, this clonotype was seen a few times. The chain has TRBV6-2 or TRBV6-3 and TRBJ2-1; 8 bases are shared with TRBD2. The germline gives CDR1 MNHEY, CDR2 SVGEGT. With V trimmed by 5 bases and J by 6 bases, 9 bases remained unmatched. The CDR3 is 15 residues long. This CDR3 reads CASSLGLGRANEQFF. The CDR3 bases are TGTGCCAGCAGTCTGGGACTAGGAAGAGCCAATGAGCAGTTCTTC.

V is TRBV28 and J is TRBJ1-1; 7 bases are a match to TRBD1. CDR3 length: 14 amino acids. Trimming took 6 bases from V and 1 from J; bases not matched to a gene: 5. CDR1 is MDHEN, CDR2 SYDVKM, per germline. The CDR3 loop reads CASRRDSPNTEAFF. The DNA of the CDR3 is TGTGCCAGCAGGAGGGACAGCCCGAACACTGAAGCTTTCTTT. Filled out from reference TRBV28 and TRBJ1-1, the complete variable domain reads DVKVTQSSRYLVKRTGEKVFLECVQDMDHENMFWYRQDPGLGLRLIYFSYDVKMKEKGDIPEGYSVSREKKERFSLILESASTNQTSMYLCASRRDSPNTEAFFGQGTRLTVV.

This clonotype was detected only a few times. The J gene is TRBJ2-5, the V gene TRBV10-3; tentative D call: TRBD1 (6 bases). Germline CDR1 and CDR2: ENHRY and SYGVKD. V lost 6 bases to trimming and J lost 0 bases, with 11 bases between them. The CDR3 has 14 residues. The CDR3 bases are TGTGCCATCAGGAAAGGACAGAACCAAGAGACCCAGTACTTC. Translated, it gives CAIRKGQNQETQYF.

The chain is built from TRBV20-1 and TRBJ1-6; 9 bases are shared with TRBD1. V dropped 0 bases and J dropped 8; count of bases not matched to a gene: 2. This CDR3 region has 14 residues. CDR1 and CDR2 (germline): DFQATT, SNEGSKA (reference sequence). The CDR3 DNA sequence: TGCAGTGCTAGAGAAGGACAGGGGTATTCACCCCTCCACTTT. This encodes CSAREGQGYSPLHF.

This clonotype has only a few counts. The chain links TRBV7-2 to TRBJ2-6; D gene ambiguous. In germline, CDR1 is SGHTA, CDR2 FQGNSA. Trimming pared 4 bases from V and 3 bases from J, leaving 10 bases between. The CDR3 is 15 amino acids. CDR3: CASSSASNGANVLTF. CDR3 DNA sequence: TGTGCCAGCAGCTCGGCTTCGAATGGGGCCAACGTCCTGACTTTC.

The sample holds a few counts of this clonotype. V and J are TRBV20-1 and TRBJ2-3; D ambiguous. V dropped 4 bases and J dropped 4 bases, with 3 bases sitting between them. This CDR3 spans 10 amino acids. Germline V CDR1 and CDR2: DFQATT, SNEGSKA (reference sequence). The DNA for the CDR3 is TGCAGTGCTAATGCAGATACGCAGTATTTT. The encoded protein is CSANADTQYF.

This clonotype came up many times. The chain has TRBV3-1 and TRBJ2-5; D not resolved. CDR1 is LGHDT and CDR2 is YNNKEL in the germline V gene (reference sequence). The CDR3 loop spans 15 amino acids. The ends were cut back, 2 bases at V and 5 bases at J, with 15 bases in the middle. CDR3 DNA: TGTGCCAGCAGCCAACTGGACGGAGCGTGGGAGACCCAGTACTTC. It codes for CASSQLDGAWETQYF.

This clonotype showed up many times. The chain employs TRBV4-3 and TRBJ2-3; D is ambiguous. Trimming left V 0 bases short and J 4 bases short, with 11 bases between. This CDR3 spans 15 amino acids. Germline V gene sequence: CDR1 LGHNA, CDR2 YSLEER. The CDR3 sequence is CASSQEVSLSDTQYF. CDR3 coding DNA: TGCGCCAGCAGCCAAGAGGTCTCACTCTCAGATACGCAGTATTTT.

The J gene is TRBJ2-2, the V gene TRBV6-1, with 8 bases that match TRBD2. Losses at the gene ends were 5 bases for V and 3 bases for J; bases not matched to a gene: 5. The V gene's germline CDR1 is MNHNS and CDR2 SASEGT. There are 15 residues in the CDR3. CDR3 sequence (DNA): TGTGCCAGCAGTACACCTAGCGGGCACACCGGGGAGCTGTTTTTT. Translated: CASSTPSGHTGELFF.

This clonotype showed up just a few times. The chain has TRBV7-8 and TRBJ2-7; a weak D match, TRBD1 (6 bases). The CDR3 totals 13 residues. V was clipped by 5 bases and J by 2 bases, with 10 bases between them. The germline V gene has CDR1 SGHVS and CDR2 FQNEAQ. CDR3 DNA: TGTGCCAGCAGCCGGACAGCCGCCTACGAGCAGTACTTC. Translated: CASSRTAAYEQYF.

V usage is TRBV5-6 and J usage is TRBJ2-5; D is unresolved. This CDR3 comprises 13 residues. V dropped 1 base and J dropped 4 bases, with 8 bases sitting between them. CDR1 is SGHDT, CDR2 YYEEEE, per germline. The CDR3 loop is CASSLRAGETQYF. CDR3 bases: TGTGCCAGCAGCTTGAGAGCAGGAGAGACCCAGTACTTC.

The chain has TRBV4-1 and TRBJ2-6; weak D call: TRBD2 (5 bases). The length of the CDR3 is 18 residues. V was trimmed by 3 bases and J by 0 bases, leaving 15 bases between them. Germline lookup yields CDR1 MGHRA and CDR2 YSYEKL. CDR3 in amino acids: CASSHAGFPPSGANVLTF. CDR3 DNA sequence: TGCGCCAGCAGCCATGCGGGTTTCCCTCCCTCTGGGGCCAACGTCCTGACTTTC.

This clonotype occurred many times. V and J are TRBV27 and TRBJ2-1; TRBD2 agrees at 12 bases. The CDR3 consists of 15 residues. V lost 5 bases and J lost 4; bases outside the gene matches: 3. Germline values: CDR1 MNHEY, CDR2 SMNVEV (reference sequence). For the CDR3, the DNA is TGTGCCAGCAGTACCGGACTAGCGGGGTACAATGAGCAGTTCTTC. It specifies CASSTGLAGYNEQFF.

The rearrangement joins TRBV4-1 to TRBJ2-2, with 16 bases matching TRBD2. The CDR3 is 19 residues long. CDR1 is MGHRA and CDR2 is YSYEKL in the germline V gene. The ends lost 6 bases at V and 4 bases at J; junction bases unmatched: 11. The CDR3 loop reads CASRLPGLAGGPFTGELFF. The CDR3 coding sequence is TGCGCCAGCAGATTACCGGGACTAGCGGGAGGGCCTTTCACCGGGGAGCTGTTTTTT.

This clonotype has more than one count but fewer than ten. The chain uses TRBV5-5 and TRBJ1-2, with D possibly TRBD1 on 6 matching bases. This CDR3 spans 14 amino acids. Germline V CDR1 and CDR2: SGHKS, YYEKEE (reference sequence). Trimming stripped 3 bases from V and 4 bases from J, with 13 bases between. The CDR3 DNA is TGTGCCAGCAGCTCGCGCACAGGGCCCTATGGCTACACCTTC. Protein sequence: CASSSRTGPYGYTF.

There are many counts of this clonotype. The chain links TRBV6-2 or TRBV6-3 to TRBJ1-1; 8 bases map to TRBD1. The germline V gene encodes CDR1 MNHEY and CDR2 SVGEGT. The V segment lost 7 bases and the J segment 3 bases; nucleotides outside the gene matches: 7. The CDR3 covers 14 residues. Here the CDR3 DNA reads TGTGCCAGCACCCAGACAGGGGAGGACACTGAAGCTTTCTTT. It codes for CASTQTGEDTEAFF.

The chain carries TRBV28 and TRBJ2-1; 9 bases agree with TRBD1. CDR1 and CDR2 from the germline V gene are MDHEN and SYDVKM. The CDR3 has 15 amino acids. V gave up 6 bases and J gave up 3 bases; unmatched junction bases: 6. The CDR3 region has the DNA TGTGCCAGCAGGATCCCGGGACAGGGCTACAATGAGCAGTTCTTC. The encoded protein is CASRIPGQGYNEQFF.

In its sample, this clonotype was seen a few times. The chain links TRBV27 to TRBJ2-1; 9 bases fit TRBD2. CDR3 length equals 16 residues. J lost 8 bases, V lost 6 bases, and 14 bases had no gene match. Germline-derived CDR1 and CDR2 are MNHEY and SMNVEV (reference sequence). The CDR3 nucleotides are TGTGCCAGCAGCTCTATGCCGGGACTAGCTGTTGATGAGCAGTTCTTC. It yields the protein CASSSMPGLAVDEQFF.

This clonotype was recorded a few times. The chain links TRBV12-3 or TRBV12-4 to TRBJ1-2; weak D call: TRBD1 (6 bases). With 3 bases removed from V and 8 bases from J, the gap between germline ends came to 13 bases. The CDR3 is made up of 13 amino acids. DNA of the CDR3: TGTGCCAGCAGTTTTCCCCAGGGGATGGGCTACACCTTC. Residues: CASSFPQGMGYTF.

There are many counts of this clonotype. V and J are TRBV4-3 and TRBJ2-7, with 11 bases identical to TRBD2. With V trimmed by 0 bases and J by 0 bases, 13 bases remained unmatched. Germline values: CDR1 LGHNA, CDR2 YSLEER. The CDR3 consists of 20 residues. CDR3 nucleotide sequence: TGCGCCAGCAGCCAAGATCATGCGGTAGCGGGAGGGCCCTACTCCTACGAGCAGTACTTC. Amino acids: CASSQDHAVAGGPYSYEQYF.

The chain is built from TRBV4-3 and TRBJ2-1; the match to TRBD2 covers 8 bases. The CDR3 totals 15 residues. V gave up 10 bases and J gave up 7 bases; unmatched junction bases: 15. Germline V gene sequence: CDR1 LGHNA, CDR2 YSLEER. CDR3 nucleotides: TGCGCCACCAGTGGGTCTGCGGGAGGTATGAATGAGCAGTTCTTC. Its protein is CATSGSAGGMNEQFF.

The chain employs TRBV11-2 and TRBJ2-1, with 8 positions matching TRBD2. Germline V gene data show CDR1 as SGHAT and CDR2 as FQNNGV. This CDR3 comprises 16 residues. V trimming: 0 bases; J trimming: 5 bases; junction bases outside the gene matches: 6. The CDR3 is CASSLEGREGHNEQFF. In DNA, the CDR3 is TGTGCCAGCAGCTTAGAGGGACGGGAGGGCCACAATGAGCAGTTCTTC.

The chain links TRBV30 to TRBJ2-7, with 8 nucleotides matching TRBD2. This CDR3 spans 15 amino acids. The J segment lost 0 bases and the V segment lost 0 bases, leaving 4 bases of the junction unmatched. Per germline, CDR1 GTSNPN and CDR2 SVGIG (reference sequence). The CDR3 coding sequence is TGTGCCTGGAGTGTAATAGCGGGGAGCTCCTACGAGCAGTACTTC. It specifies CAWSVIAGSSYEQYF.